The 12 T cell receptor beta chains below all came from one sample that was sequenced in a study of T cells after yellow fever vaccination. TCRdb reprocessed the 5' RACE reads with MiXCR, giving one entry per CDR3 protein. The top ten clones hold roughly 18% of a sample with fewer than 450,000 distinct CDR3 sequences, 11% of them seen once. Sequenced material: PBMCs, taken on the day of the first yellow fever vaccination. These receptors originate from a man aged 18 to 30 who received the YFV17D yellow fever vaccine.

V is TRBV4-3 and J is TRBJ1-3, with a weak D call TRBD1 (5 bases). V was pared by 0 bases and J by 13 bases, with 7 bases between. Per germline, CDR1 LGHNA and CDR2 YSLEER. The CDR3 consists of 11 residues. CDR3 DNA: TGCGCCAGCAGCCAAGATGGGGCTATATATTTT. Translation gives CASSQDGAIYF.

CDR3 loop: CASSANPGQFYTGELFF. The CDR3 DNA reads as TGTGCCAGCAGCGCCAACCCGGGACAATTCTACACCGGGGAGCTGTTTTTT. The V call is TRBV9, the J call TRBJ2-2; a possible D gene is TRBD1 (6 bases). Looked up from germline, CDR1 is SGDLS and CDR2 is YYNGEE. This CDR3 has 17 residues. Trimming removed 3 bases from V and 3 bases from J, with 18 bases in between.

This clonotype has a handful of counts. Here the CDR3 reads CASAFRGTAEKLFF. CDR3 DNA: TGTGCCAGCGCCTTCCGGGGGACGGCTGAAAAACTGTTTTTT. This rearrangement joins TRBV12-3 or TRBV12-4 to TRBJ1-4; maybe TRBD1 (5 bases). The CDR3 totals 14 residues. V dropped 8 bases and J dropped 7 bases, with 17 bases sitting between them.

Many counts were recorded for this clonotype. The chain employs TRBV12-3 or TRBV12-4 and TRBJ2-7; possibly TRBD1 for D (6 bases). The CDR3 is 12 amino acids. Trimming took 4 bases from V and 2 from J, leaving 6 bases between them. The DNA of the CDR3 is TGTGCCAGCAGTTGGGACACCTACGAGCAGTACTTC. Translation gives CASSWDTYEQYF.

The chain combines TRBV5-1 with TRBJ2-3, with no clear D. Germline loops: CDR1 SGHRS, CDR2 YFSETQ. Between the trimmed V and J ends, which lost 3 bases and 2 bases, there was a span of 7 bases. CDR3 size: 13 residues. The CDR3 sequence: CASSSTYTDTQYF. The DNA for the CDR3 is TGCGCCAGCAGCTCTACATACACAGATACGCAGTATTTT.

V gene TRBV7-2 combines with J gene TRBJ2-4; the D is unclear. The V gene lost 1 base and the J gene lost 6 bases, with 10 bases spanning the gap. Germline V gene lookup returns CDR1 SGHTA and CDR2 FQGNSA. CDR3 length: 14 residues. CDR3 in amino acids: CASSLVGWGNIQYF. The DNA for the CDR3 is TGTGCCAGCAGCTTAGTAGGGTGGGGAAACATTCAGTACTTC.

The chain combines TRBV20-1 with TRBJ2-5; D not certain. Germline V CDR1 and CDR2: DFQATT, SNEGSKA (reference sequence). CDR3 length: 12 amino acids. Trimming stripped 5 bases from V and 5 bases from J, with 12 bases between. CDR3 in amino acids: CSAAKDGETQYF. The CDR3 nucleotides read TGCAGTGCTGCCAAGGACGGGGAGACCCAGTACTTC.

This clonotype was counted at least ten times. The chain uses TRBV12-3 or TRBV12-4 and TRBJ2-3; D is uncertain. The CDR3 extends over 15 amino acids. Trimming took 7 bases from V and 0 from J, leaving 14 bases between them. The CDR3 DNA sequence: TGTGCCAGCACCCACCGGGCGATTAGCACAGATACGCAGTATTTT. Translated: CASTHRAISTDTQYF.

This sequence joins TRBV4-3 and TRBJ2-6; no reliable D call. CDR1 is LGHNA, CDR2 YSLEER, per germline. V was clipped by 0 bases and J by 0 bases, with 12 bases between them. The CDR3 runs 18 residues. The CDR3 protein is CASSQEITYSSGANVLTF. CDR3 DNA sequence: TGCGCCAGCAGCCAAGAGATCACTTATTCCTCTGGGGCCAACGTCCTGACTTTC.

This clonotype was counted a few times. The rearrangement links TRBV18 to TRBJ2-2; no clear D. CDR3 size: 14 residues. Trimming stripped 2 bases from V and 5 bases from J, with 9 bases between. Germline assignment: CDR1 KGHSH and CDR2 LQKENI. The CDR3 region is CASSPAGRTGELFF. In nucleotides, the CDR3 is TGTGCCAGCTCACCAGCCGGGCGGACCGGGGAGCTGTTTTTT. Supplemented by reference TRBV18 and TRBJ2-2, the full variable domain reads NAGVMQNPRHLVRRRGQEARLRCSPMKGHSHVYWYRQLPEEGLKFMVYLQKENIIDESGMPKERFSAEFPKEGPSILRIQQVVRGDSAAYFCASSPAGRTGELFFGEGSRLTVL.

This clonotype has just a few counts. This rearrangement joins TRBV18 to TRBJ1-4; 11 bases fit TRBD1. Germline CDR1 is KGHSH and CDR2 is LQKENI. J was trimmed by 7 bases and V by 5 bases; bases with no gene match: 3. CDR3 size: 14 residues. The CDR3 nucleotides read TGTGCCAGCTCATCGGACAGGGGGCGTGAAAAACTGTTTTTT. Translating gives CASSSDRGREKLFF.

This clonotype was counted at least ten times. This rearrangement joins TRBV7-9 to TRBJ2-5, with a possible D match to TRBD1 (6 bases). The V end was cut by 0 bases, the J end by 1 base, with 12 bases between. Germline loops: CDR1 SEHNR, CDR2 FQNEAQ (reference sequence). This CDR3 comprises 16 residues. The CDR3 spells CASSLAGAILQETQYF. As DNA, the CDR3 is TGTGCCAGCAGCTTAGCGGGGGCCATCCTCCAAGAGACCCAGTACTTC.